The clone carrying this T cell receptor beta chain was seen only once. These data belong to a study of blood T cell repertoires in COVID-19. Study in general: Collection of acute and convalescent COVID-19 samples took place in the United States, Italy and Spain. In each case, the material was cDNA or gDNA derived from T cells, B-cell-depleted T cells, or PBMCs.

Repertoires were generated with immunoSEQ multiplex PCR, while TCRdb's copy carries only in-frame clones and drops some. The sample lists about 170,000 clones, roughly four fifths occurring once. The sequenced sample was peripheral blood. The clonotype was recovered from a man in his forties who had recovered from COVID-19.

CDR3 bases: TGTGCCAGCAGTGACTCTTCTAGGCGACTCTACGAGCAGTACTTC. Protein product: CASSDSSRRLYEQYF. The chain joins TRBV6-4 to TRBJ2-7, with unresolved D. V lost 0 bases to trimming and J lost 3 bases, with 12 bases between them. The CDR3 loop spans 15 amino acids. The germline gives CDR1 MRHNA, CDR2 SNTAGT.